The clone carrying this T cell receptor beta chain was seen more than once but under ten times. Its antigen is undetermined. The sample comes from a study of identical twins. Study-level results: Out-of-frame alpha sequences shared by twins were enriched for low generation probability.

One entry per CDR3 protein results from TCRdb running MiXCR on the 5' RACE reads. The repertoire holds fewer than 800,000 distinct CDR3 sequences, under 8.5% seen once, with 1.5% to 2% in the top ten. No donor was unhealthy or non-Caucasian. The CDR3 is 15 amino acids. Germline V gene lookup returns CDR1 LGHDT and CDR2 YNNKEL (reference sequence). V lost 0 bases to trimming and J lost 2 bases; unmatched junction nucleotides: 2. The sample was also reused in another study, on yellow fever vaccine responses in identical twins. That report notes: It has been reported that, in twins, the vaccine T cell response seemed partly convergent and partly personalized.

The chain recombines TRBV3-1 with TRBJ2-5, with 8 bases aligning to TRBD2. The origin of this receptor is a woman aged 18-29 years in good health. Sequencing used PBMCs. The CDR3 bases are TGTGCCAGCAGCCAAGAACTAGCGGTACAAGAGACCCAGTACTTC. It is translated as CASSQELAVQETQYF.